Listed below are T cell receptor beta chains from one sample, sequenced in a study of cytomegalovirus exposure and HLA in healthy donors. TCRdb's copy holds only in-frame clones and misses some; the assay was immunoSEQ multiplex PCR. The data contain approximately 93,000 clones, roughly 60% of them singletons. The sample was PBMCs. The receptor source for this set is a boy under 18 in good health and CMV-seropositive. CDR3s include the opening cysteine and the closing phenylalanine or tryptophan. The D gene is left open where the match is weak. Only part of the rows carry a size: once, few, many, or a class if the clone is expanded.

16	NA	TRBV27	TRBJ2-3	NA	TGTGCCAGCAGTTTCCGCCTGAAAACTAGCACAGATACGCAGTATTTT	CASSFRLKTSTDTQYF
16	NA	TRBV30	TRBJ1-6	NA	TGTGCCTGGAGTGTAGCCGGGACGGGGAGGAATTCACCCCTCAACTTT	CAWSVAGTGRNSPLNF
14	NA	TRBV9	TRBJ1-4	NA	TGTGCCAGCAGCGAGACAGGTGATAGTGAAAAACTGTTTTTT	CASSETGDSEKLFF
15	NA	TRBV7-2	TRBJ2-5	TRBD2	TGTGCCAGCAGCTCCGGGACTAGCGGGTCGGGGACCCAGTACTTC	CASSSGTSGSGTQYF
14	once	TRBV7-9	TRBJ1-2	TRBD1	TGTGCCAGCAGCTTAGTAGACAGGGAAAAAGGCTACCCCTTC	CASSLVDREKGYPF
17	NA	TRBV21-1	TRBJ2-5	NA	TGTGCCAGCAGCAAAGCGCTGAGGACAGGCACCCAAGAGACCCAGTACTTC	CASSKALRTGTQETQYF
14	few	TRBV2	TRBJ2-7	TRBD2	TGTGCCAGCAGGGGACTAGCGGCTTCCTACGAGCAGTACTTC	CASRGLAASYEQYF
13	NA	TRBV30	TRBJ2-3	TRBD1	TGTGCCTGGGCGACAGGGGGAGTAAATACGCAGTATTTT	CAWATGGVNTQYF
14	NA	TRBV5-8	TRBJ1-4	NA	TGTGCCAGCAGGCCGGGGGTAACTAATGAAAAACTGTTTTTT	CASRPGVTNEKLFF
15	NA	TRBV30	TRBJ1-5	TRBD1	TGTGCCTGGAGCGCAGGATCAGGGGGTCTGACGCCCCAGCATTTT	CAWSAGSGGLTPQHF
13	once	TRBV6-6	TRBJ1-6	NA	TGTGCCAGCAGTTACTCGCCGGATTCACCCCTCCACTTT	CASSYSPDSPLHF
14	NA	TRBV5-1	TRBJ1-1	TRBD1	TGCGCCAGCAGCCCCGACAGGGGTGGGACTGAAGCTTTCTTT	CASSPDRGGTEAFF
16	NA	TRBV5-1	TRBJ2-7	NA	TGCGCCAGCAGCTTGTTATCCGCGACATCATCCTACGAGCAGTACTTC	CASSLLSATSSYEQYF
15	NA	TRBV7-2	TRBJ2-1	TRBD2	TGTGCCAGCAGCTCTAGCGGGAGTCCCTACAATGAGCAGTTCTTC	CASSSSGSPYNEQFF
14	once	TRBV10-2	TRBJ2-3	TRBD2	TGCGCCAGCAGTGTTGCGGGGGGGAAGAATACGCAGTATTTT	CASSVAGGKNTQYF
13	NA	TRBV30	TRBJ2-7	TRBD1	TGTGCCTGGTCGGGACAGGGCTCCTACGAGCAGTACTTC	CAWSGQGSYEQYF
13	NA	TRBV6-1	TRBJ1-3	NA	TGTGCCAGTGGGAGGATGTCTGGAAACACCATATATTTT	CASGRMSGNTIYF
18	NA	TRBV7-8	TRBJ2-3	TRBD2	TGTGCCAGCAGCTTAGCGGTTGGGACTAGCGGGTTTACAGATACGCAGTATTTT	CASSLAVGTSGFTDTQYF
15	few	TRBV27	TRBJ2-7	TRBD1	TGTGCCAGCAGTCAGTGGACAGGGTATGATGGCGAGCAGTACTTC	CASSQWTGYDGEQYF
17	NA	TRBV5-1	TRBJ2-1	TRBD2	TGCGCCAGCAGCTTGGCACTAGCGGGGTTCTCCTACAATGAGCAGTTCTTC	CASSLALAGFSYNEQFF